The 29 T cell receptor beta chains listed next were all sequenced from one sample in a study of chemoradiotherapy in HPV16-positive cancers. Clones were read by immunoSEQ multiplex PCR, and TCRdb kept only the in-frame ones, dropping some. The data contain tens of thousands of clones, roughly 93% of them singletons. Sequencing used blood, obtained from a patient who underwent chemoradiotherapy. The receptors shown here come from a human donor with HPV-associated anogenital cancer.

The chain joins TRBV5-1 to TRBJ1-2, with D uncertain. Germline V gene sequence: CDR1 SGHRS, CDR2 YFSETQ. The V gene lost 4 bases and the J gene lost 1 base, with 8 bases spanning the gap. This CDR3 is 13 amino acids long. As DNA, the CDR3 is TGCGCCAGCAGCCCCACAGTTAACTATGGCTACACCTTC. This gives the protein CASSPTVNYGYTF.

In DNA form, the CDR3 reads TGTGCCAGCAGCCAAAACGCTGGGACAGCCTATGGCTACACCTTC. This gives the protein CASSQNAGTAYGYTF. This rearrangement joins TRBV14 to TRBJ1-2, with 7 bases aligning to TRBD1. This CDR3 contains 15 residues. Germline V gene lookup returns CDR1 SGHDN and CDR2 FVKESK. The trim removed 2 bases at V and 4 bases at J, leaving 7 bases unmatched.

The J gene is TRBJ2-3, the V gene TRBV7-9; D not certain. Trimming left V 1 base short and J 2 bases short, with 7 bases between. The germline CDR1 and CDR2 sequences are SEHNR and FQNEAQ (reference sequence). This CDR3 has 14 residues. The CDR3 nucleotides are TGTGCCAGCAGCTTAGGGGTGGCCACAGATACGCAGTATTTT. It specifies CASSLGVATDTQYF.

This chain joins TRBV15 and TRBJ2-5, with D tentatively TRBD1 or TRBD2 (5 bases each). Looked up from germline, CDR1 is LNHNV and CDR2 is YYDKDF (reference sequence). CDR3 size: 15 residues. V lost 1 base and J lost 7, with 16 bases in between. The CDR3 sequence is CATSRAFRAGGTQYF. Written as DNA, the CDR3 is TGTGCCACCAGCAGAGCTTTTAGGGCTGGGGGGACCCAGTACTTC.

In DNA, the CDR3 is TGCGCCAGCAGCCAAGAATGGGCAGGGGGGGCCTCTGGGGCCAACGTCCTGACTTTC. Protein: CASSQEWAGGASGANVLTF. This sequence joins TRBV4-3 and TRBJ2-6, with D perhaps assigned TRBD1 or TRBD2 (7 bases each). CDR3 length: 19 residues. The V gene lost 0 bases and the J gene lost 0 bases, with 15 bases spanning the gap. Germline values: CDR1 LGHNA, CDR2 YSLEER.

The J gene is TRBJ2-1, the V gene TRBV7-9; the match to TRBD2 covers 9 bases. J gave up 3 bases and V 5 bases, and 11 bases lay outside the gene matches. CDR1 and CDR2 from the germline V gene are SEHNR and FQNEAQ (reference sequence). The CDR3 has 17 amino acids. Written as DNA, the CDR3 is TGTGCCAGCAGCCCCCTCGAGGCGGGAGGGGGCTACAATGAGCAGTTCTTC. Translation gives CASSPLEAGGGYNEQFF.

V gene TRBV4-1 combines with J gene TRBJ2-7; 9 bases line up with TRBD1. CDR3 length: 14 amino acids. The germline V gene has CDR1 MGHRA and CDR2 YSYEKL. J was trimmed by 2 bases and V by 4 bases; bases with no gene match: 3. In DNA, the CDR3 is TGCGCCAGCAGCCCGGGACAGGGTGCCTACGAGCAGTACTTC. Translated: CASSPGQGAYEQYF.

The J gene is TRBJ1-1, the V gene TRBV18; 9 bases are shared with TRBD1. Germline lookup yields CDR1 KGHSH and CDR2 LQKENI. CDR3 length equals 14 residues. Trimming cost V 5 bases and J 4 bases; bases outside gene matches: 5. This chain's CDR3 is CASSSTGGGTEAFF. For the CDR3, the DNA is TGTGCCAGCTCATCAACAGGGGGCGGCACTGAAGCTTTCTTT.

There are a few counts of this clone. The chain combines TRBV7-9 with TRBJ1-3, with no clear D. The ends were cut back, 3 bases at V and 4 bases at J, with 10 bases in the middle. The V gene's germline CDR1 is SEHNR and CDR2 FQNEAQ (reference sequence). This CDR3 spans 14 amino acids. CDR3 sequence (DNA): TGTGCCAGCAGCTTTGCCCTGCTCGGAAACACCATATATTTT. Encoded protein: CASSFALLGNTIYF.

The chain links TRBV9 to TRBJ2-1; 14 bases match TRBD2. With V trimmed by 3 bases and J by 2 bases, 4 bases remained unmatched. Germline CDR1 is SGDLS and CDR2 is YYNGEE. The CDR3 loop spans 17 amino acids. CDR3 nucleotide sequence: TGTGCCAGCAGCGGACTAGCGGGAGGGCCCGCCTACAATGAGCAGTTCTTC. It yields the protein CASSGLAGGPAYNEQFF. The complete variable domain, with remaining parts taken from reference TRBV9 and TRBJ2-1, reads DSGVTQTPKHLITATGQRVTLRCSPRSGDLSVYWYQQSLDQGLQFLIQYYNGEERAKGNILERFSAQQFPDLHSELNLSSLELGDSALYFCASSGLAGGPAYNEQFFGPGTRLTVL.

A few counts support this clone. The chain recombines TRBV14 with TRBJ2-1; perhaps TRBD2 as D (5 bases). This CDR3 region has 18 residues. The germline CDR1 and CDR2 sequences are SGHDN and FVKESK. Trimming shortened V by 3 bases and J by 6 bases, and 24 bases separated the two germline ends. CDR3 in DNA: TGTGCCAGCAGCCAGTACCTTCTGTCCAGGAGGAGAGGCAATGAGCAGTTCTTC. It translates to CASSQYLLSRRRGNEQFF.

The V gene is TRBV7-2, the J gene TRBJ2-7; the D is unclear. The CDR3 consists of 14 residues. Per the germline V gene, CDR1 is SGHTA and CDR2 is FQGNSA. V lost 5 bases to trimming and J lost 3 bases, with 14 bases between them. CDR3 nucleotides: TGTGCCAGCAGCAGTACCGGGTCCAACTACGAGCAGTACTTC. It specifies CASSSTGSNYEQYF.

V and J are TRBV7-2 and TRBJ2-2, with D perhaps TRBD2 (5 bases). CDR1 is SGHTA, CDR2 FQGNSA, per germline. This CDR3 is 14 amino acids long. The germline V and J ends were trimmed by 1 base and 17 bases, with 20 bases remaining between them. CDR3: CASSLDRDTGEPFF. The CDR3 DNA follows: TGTGCCAGCAGCTTAGACAGAGACACCGGGGAGCCCTTTTTT.

V usage is TRBV7-2 and J usage is TRBJ2-1; TRBD1 might be the D (6 bases). The CDR3 totals 15 residues. V lost 6 bases and J 9 bases, leaving 21 bases between the germline ends. Germline lookup yields CDR1 SGHTA and CDR2 FQGNSA. The CDR3 DNA is TGTGCCAGCAGGAGTTTACAGGGTCACCGGGGTGAGCAGTTCTTC. Translation gives CASRSLQGHRGEQFF. The whole variable domain, filled in from reference TRBV7-2 and TRBJ2-1, reads GAGVSQSPSNKVTEKGKDVELRCDPISGHTALYWYRQSLGQGLEFLIYFQGNSAPDKSGLPSDRFSAERTGGSVSTLTIQRTQQEDSAVYLCASRSLQGHRGEQFFGPGTRLTVL.

The CDR3 loop reads CASSEGLGYTF. The CDR3, as DNA: TGTGCCAGCAGCGAGGGTCTTGGCTACACCTTC. The rearrangement uses TRBV6-5 and TRBJ1-2; D remains ambiguous. The V end was cut by 6 bases, the J end by 7 bases, with 9 bases between. The CDR3 is made up of 11 amino acids. Germline CDR1 is MNHEY and CDR2 is SVGAGI.

The V gene is TRBV7-2, the J gene TRBJ1-2; a possible D gene is TRBD1 (6 bases). CDR1 is SGHTA and CDR2 is FQGNSA in the germline V gene. Between the trimmed V and J ends, which lost 4 bases and 2 bases, there was a span of 17 bases. The CDR3 contains 16 residues. The CDR3 is CASSSFTGNWNYGYTF. The CDR3 coding sequence is TGTGCCAGCAGCTCTTTCACAGGGAATTGGAACTATGGCTACACCTTC. Based on the CDR3 plus reference TRBV7-2 and TRBJ1-2, the full variable domain is GAGVSQSPSNKVTEKGKDVELRCDPISGHTALYWYRQSLGQGLEFLIYFQGNSAPDKSGLPSDRFSAERTGGSVSTLTIQRTQQEDSAVYLCASSSFTGNWNYGYTFGSGTRLTVV.

J is TRBJ1-5 and V is TRBV7-2; maybe TRBD1 (5 bases). The CDR3 has 14 amino acids. CDR1 and CDR2 (germline): SGHTA, FQGNSA. The V end was cut by 5 bases, the J end by 7 bases, with 15 bases between. The CDR3 DNA is TGTGCCAGCAGCCCCAGCGGGGGAGGGCAGCCCCAGCATTTT. This codes for CASSPSGGGQPQHF.

The chain has TRBV9 and TRBJ1-1; TRBD1 matches at 7 bases. The CDR3 spans 16 residues. Germline V lookup: CDR1 SGDLS, CDR2 YYNGEE. Unmatched junction bases numbered 5, after V lost 0 bases and J lost 0 bases. The CDR3 region has the DNA TGTGCCAGCAGCGTAGATGGGGGACAGATGAACACTGAAGCTTTCTTT. As protein: CASSVDGGQMNTEAFF.

V gene TRBV5-6 combines with J gene TRBJ2-7, with 10 nucleotides matching TRBD1. The CDR3 spans 13 residues. Germline CDR1 SGHDT, CDR2 YYEEEE. Trimming at V came to 5 bases and at J to 4 bases, leaving 3 bases not matched to a gene. CDR3 in DNA: TGTGCCAGCAGACCGGGACAGGGGTACGAGCAGTACTTC. It encodes CASRPGQGYEQYF.

The V call is TRBV5-4, the J call TRBJ2-5; D gene unclear. Germline V gene sequence: CDR1 SGHNT, CDR2 YYREEE (reference sequence). The CDR3 is 14 amino acids. V was cut by 0 bases and J by 3 bases, with 9 bases left in between. The CDR3 sequence: CASSLAWREETQYF. In DNA, the CDR3 is TGTGCCAGCAGCTTGGCGTGGAGAGAAGAGACCCAGTACTTC.

The gene calls are TRBV28 and TRBJ2-7, with TRBD1 matching over 8 bases. CDR3 size: 15 residues. Germline CDR1 reads MDHEN; CDR2 reads SYDVKM. The junction had 9 bases not matched to a gene; V was cut back by 5 bases and J by 3 bases. CDR3 sequence reads: CASSTPGTGRYEQYF. DNA of the CDR3: TGTGCCAGCAGTACCCCCGGGACAGGTCGCTACGAGCAGTACTTC. Variable domain in full (rest from reference TRBV28 and TRBJ2-7): DVKVTQSSRYLVKRTGEKVFLECVQDMDHENMFWYRQDPGLGLRLIYFSYDVKMKEKGDIPEGYSVSREKKERFSLILESASTNQTSMYLCASSTPGTGRYEQYFGPGTRLTVT.

This chain uses TRBV29-1 with TRBJ2-2; D unclear. The CDR3 is 13 amino acids. With 4 bases removed from V and 4 bases from J, the gap between germline ends came to 10 bases. CDR1 and CDR2 (germline): SQVTM, ANQGSEA. The CDR3 DNA is TGCAGCGTTGCACAGATCCGCACCGGGGAGCTGTTTTTT. Translated, it gives CSVAQIRTGELFF.

CDR3 sequence reads: CASSIRGDYGYTF. The CDR3 DNA reads as TGTGCCAGTAGTATAAGGGGGGACTATGGCTACACCTTC. V is TRBV19 and J is TRBJ1-2; TRBD1 is a possible D gene (6 bases). This CDR3 is built from 13 residues. Germline values: CDR1 LNHDA, CDR2 SQIVND (reference sequence). V shed 2 bases and J shed 3 bases, with 7 bases lying between them. Variable domain in full (rest from reference TRBV19 and TRBJ1-2): DGGITQSPKYLFRKEGQNVTLSCEQNLNHDAMYWYRQDPGQGLRLIYYSQIVNDFQKGDIAEGYSVSREKKESFPLTVTSAQKNPTAFYLCASSIRGDYGYTFGSGTRLTVV.

This chain uses TRBV5-6 with TRBJ2-2; unclear D gene. Germline CDR1 and CDR2: SGHDT and YYEEEE. Deletions cut 4 bases from V and 4 bases from J, with 14 bases between. The CDR3 runs to 15 residues. The CDR3 bases are TGTGCCAGCAGCCTTCAGCCCAGTTCCACCGGGGAGCTGTTTTTT. This gives the protein CASSLQPSSTGELFF.

This clone appeared a few times. This chain uses TRBV6-1 with TRBJ1-3, with a possible D match to TRBD1 (6 bases). Germline V lookup: CDR1 MNHNS, CDR2 SASEGT. The germline V and J ends were trimmed by 3 bases and 3 bases, with 12 bases remaining between them. This CDR3 is built from 15 residues. CDR3 bases: TGTGCCAGCAGTGAGGGTCCAGGGGTTGGAAACACCATATATTTT. It specifies CASSEGPGVGNTIYF.

V is TRBV14 and J is TRBJ2-6; unclear D gene. V was trimmed by 1 base and J by 0 bases, leaving 7 bases between them. CDR1 SGHDN and CDR2 FVKESK come from the germline V gene. This CDR3 has 16 amino acids. The CDR3 DNA is TGTGCCAGCAGCCAAGGGGGTTACTCTGGGGCCAACGTCCTGACTTTC. Its protein is CASSQGGYSGANVLTF.

The genes are TRBV7-9 and TRBJ2-1; possibly TRBD2 for D (5 bases). From germline, CDR1 is SEHNR and CDR2 FQNEAQ (reference sequence). The CDR3 spans 16 residues. The V end lost 0 bases, the J end lost 8 bases, and 17 bases lay between the germline ends. Here the CDR3 reads CASSLAGAGLAYEQFF. The CDR3 DNA is TGTGCCAGCAGCTTAGCGGGCGCGGGTCTAGCCTATGAGCAGTTCTTC. The entire variable domain, with the rest obtained from reference TRBV7-9 and TRBJ2-1, is as follows: DTGVSQNPRHKITKRGQNVTFRCDPISEHNRLYWYRQTLGQGPEFLTYFQNEAQLEKSRLLSDRFSAERPKGSFSTLEIQRTEQGDSAMYLCASSLAGAGLAYEQFFGPGTRLTVL.

This CDR3 is CASNPGSRNQPQHF. The CDR3 nucleotides read TGTGCCAGCAATCCCGGGTCGCGCAATCAGCCCCAGCATTTT. The V and J genes are TRBV2 and TRBJ1-5; D gene ambiguous. V lost 7 bases, J lost 2 bases, and 12 bases lay in between. The CDR3 loop spans 14 amino acids. Germline-derived CDR1 and CDR2 are SNHLY and FYNNEI.

The rearrangement joins TRBV5-1 to TRBJ2-1; D not resolved. Trimming pared 0 bases from V and 3 bases from J, leaving 10 bases between. The CDR3 runs 15 residues. CDR1 and CDR2 (germline): SGHRS, YFSETQ. CDR3 DNA: TGCGCCAGCAGCTTGGTGCAGCGAGACTACAATGAGCAGTTCTTC. It encodes CASSLVQRDYNEQFF.